What follows is one T cell receptor beta chain and its context. V lost 6 bases, J lost 1 base, and 16 bases lay in between. The CDR3 consists of 16 residues. Germline V lookup: CDR1 KGHSH, CDR2 LQKENI. TCRdb's copy holds only in-frame clones and misses some; the assay was immunoSEQ multiplex PCR. The table shows under 250,000 clones, with under 90% occurring only once. The data were obtained in a study of blood T cell repertoires in COVID-19. The TCR originated in a man in his 60s who had recovered from COVID-19. The chain recombines TRBV18 with TRBJ2-1; D not certain. Sequenced material: peripheral blood. The CDR3 loop is CASSPYSQISYNEQFF. The CDR3 region has the DNA TGTGCCAGCTCTCCGTATTCACAGATATCCTACAATGAGCAGTTCTTC.